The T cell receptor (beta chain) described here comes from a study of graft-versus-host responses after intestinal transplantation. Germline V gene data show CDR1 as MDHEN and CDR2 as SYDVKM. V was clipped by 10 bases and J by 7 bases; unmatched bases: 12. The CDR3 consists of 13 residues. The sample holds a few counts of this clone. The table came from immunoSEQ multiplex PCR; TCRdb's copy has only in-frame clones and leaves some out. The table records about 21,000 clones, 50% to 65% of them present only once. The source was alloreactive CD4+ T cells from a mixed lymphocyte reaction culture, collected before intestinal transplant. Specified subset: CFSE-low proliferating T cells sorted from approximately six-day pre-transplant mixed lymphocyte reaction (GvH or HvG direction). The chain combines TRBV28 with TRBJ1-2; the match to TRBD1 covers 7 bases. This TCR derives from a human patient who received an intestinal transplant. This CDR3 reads CATFQTGKTGYTF. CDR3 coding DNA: TGTGCCACCTTCCAGACAGGGAAAACTGGCTACACCTTC.